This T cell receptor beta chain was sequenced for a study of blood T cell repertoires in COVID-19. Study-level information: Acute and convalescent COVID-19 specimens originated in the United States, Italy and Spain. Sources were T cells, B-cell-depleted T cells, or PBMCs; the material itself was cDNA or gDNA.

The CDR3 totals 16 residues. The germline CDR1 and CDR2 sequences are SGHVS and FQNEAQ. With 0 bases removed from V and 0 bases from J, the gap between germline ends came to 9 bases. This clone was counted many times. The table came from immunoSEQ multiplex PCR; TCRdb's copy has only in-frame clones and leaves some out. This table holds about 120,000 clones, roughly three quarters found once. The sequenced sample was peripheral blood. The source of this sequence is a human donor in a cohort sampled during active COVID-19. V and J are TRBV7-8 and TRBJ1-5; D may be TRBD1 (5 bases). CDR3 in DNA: TGTGCCAGCAGCTTAGCAGGGACTCTTAGCAATCAGCCCCAGCATTTT. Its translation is CASSLAGTLSNQPQHF.